Following are 27 T cell receptor beta chains from one sample sequenced in a study of blood T cell repertoires in COVID-19. Using immunoSEQ multiplex PCR, the repertoire was profiled, and TCRdb retains in-frame clones only, with some absent. Of approximately 110,000 clones listed, less than 75% are singletons. Input material: peripheral blood. These receptors all come from a human donor with acute or convalescent COVID-19. The donor label of this sample is uncertain.

In DNA form, the CDR3 reads TGCGCCAGCAGCTTGGTTGGGGCTTACAATCAGCCCCAGCATTTT. Protein sequence: CASSLVGAYNQPQHF. The chain employs TRBV5-1 and TRBJ1-5; D might be TRBD1 (5 bases). Germline values: CDR1 SGHRS, CDR2 YFSETQ. This CDR3 is 15 amino acids long. Trimming cost V 0 bases and J 3 bases, with 10 bases left between them.

The table lists this clone with a count of one. V and J are TRBV19 and TRBJ1-1; TRBD1 is a possible D gene (6 bases). Looked up from germline, CDR1 is LNHDA and CDR2 is SQIVND (reference sequence). The ends were cut back, 6 bases at V and 2 bases at J, with 13 bases in the middle. The CDR3 is 14 residues long. The CDR3 here is CASSLGQLNTEAFF. The CDR3 bases are TGTGCCAGTAGCCTTGGACAGCTAAACACTGAAGCTTTCTTT.

The CDR3 reads CASSYGPTSPNQPQHF. CDR3 DNA: TGTGCCAGCAGTTACGGGCCTACCTCCCCCAATCAGCCCCAGCATTTT. The rearrangement links TRBV6-6 to TRBJ1-5; D ambiguous. V lost 2 bases, J lost 3 bases, and 14 bases lay in between. This CDR3 is built from 16 residues. Germline-derived CDR1 and CDR2 are MNHNY and SVGAGI (reference sequence).

The chain recombines TRBV5-3 with TRBJ1-2; possible D gene TRBD1, 6 bases. TRBV5-3 belongs to the ORF category, with a function that is uncertain. This CDR3 comprises 16 residues. Trimming left V 4 bases short and J 4 bases short, with 20 bases between. This CDR3 is CARSAEIGQLFYGYTF. CDR3 in DNA: TGTGCCAGAAGCGCCGAGATTGGACAGCTATTCTATGGCTACACCTTC.

The chain uses TRBV11-2 and TRBJ1-1, with D uncertain. CDR3 length: 12 amino acids. Between the trimmed V and J ends, which lost 5 bases and 7 bases, there was a span of 11 bases. Germline CDR1 and CDR2: SGHAT and FQNNGV. This CDR3 is CASSRAVGEAFF. The CDR3, as DNA: TGTGCCAGCAGCCGAGCGGTAGGTGAAGCTTTCTTT. The variable domain in full, completed from reference TRBV11-2 and TRBJ1-1, reads EAGVAQSPRYKIIEKRQSVAFWCNPISGHATLYWYQQILGQGPKLLIQFQNNGVVDDSQLPKDRFSAERLKGVDSTLKIQPAKLEDSAVYLCASSRAVGEAFFGQGTRLTVV.

This rearrangement joins TRBV2 to TRBJ1-3; D gene uncertain. Looked up from germline, CDR1 is SNHLY and CDR2 is FYNNEI. This CDR3 is built from 13 residues. V was shortened by 3 bases and J by 3 bases, with 6 bases between the two germline ends. CDR3: CASSELLGNTIYF. The CDR3 DNA sequence: TGTGCCAGCAGTGAGTTACTTGGAAACACCATATATTTT.

V is TRBV25-1 and J is TRBJ1-6; 7 bases match TRBD1. V dropped 5 bases and J dropped 7; count of bases not matched to a gene: 8. The germline V gene encodes CDR1 MGHDK and CDR2 SYGVNS. This CDR3 region has 15 residues. CDR3 residues: CASSKQGTGNSPLHF. CDR3 nucleotide sequence: TGTGCCAGCAGTAAACAGGGGACTGGGAATTCACCCCTCCACTTT.

This chain uses TRBV20-1 with TRBJ1-4; D is unclear. Germline CDR1 reads DFQATT; CDR2 reads SNEGSKA (reference sequence). The CDR3 spans 13 residues. V lost 3 bases, J lost 4 bases, and 9 bases lay in between. CDR3 DNA: TGCAGTGCTAGTCCGCAGGATAATGAAAAACTGTTTTTT. Its protein product is CSASPQDNEKLFF.

The chain carries TRBV6-4 and TRBJ1-1; 9 positions match TRBD1. V lost 6 bases to trimming and J lost 1 base; unmatched junction nucleotides: 3. The CDR3 totals 14 residues. CDR1 and CDR2 (germline): MRHNA, SNTAGT. The CDR3 here is CASRRQGENTEAFF. The CDR3, as DNA: TGTGCCAGCAGGAGACAGGGGGAGAACACTGAAGCTTTCTTT.

This clone was seen only once. The CDR3 loop is CASSWERSTEAFF. CDR3 DNA: TGTGCCAGCAGCTGGGAGCGGAGCACTGAAGCTTTCTTT. V usage is TRBV7-9 and J usage is TRBJ1-1; D call uncertain. Trimming removed 4 bases from V and 4 bases from J, with 10 bases in between. Germline CDR1 and CDR2: SEHNR and FQNEAQ (reference sequence). This CDR3 is 13 amino acids long. Full variable domain (remainder filled in from reference TRBV7-9 and TRBJ1-1): DTGVSQNPRHKITKRGQNVTFRCDPISEHNRLYWYRQTLGQGPEFLTYFQNEAQLEKSRLLSDRFSAERPKGSFSTLEIQRTEQGDSAMYLCASSWERSTEAFFGQGTRLTVV.

The chain is built from TRBV6-5 and TRBJ2-2; a possible D gene is TRBD1 (6 bases). The CDR3 has 13 amino acids. Trimming left V 8 bases short and J 5 bases short, with 12 bases between. Germline assignment: CDR1 MNHEY and CDR2 SVGAGI. The CDR3 region is CASSGAGTGELFF. CDR3 sequence (DNA): TGTGCCAGCTCAGGGGCAGGGACCGGGGAGCTGTTTTTT.

This clone was seen a single time. The gene calls are TRBV28 and TRBJ1-5, with 7 nucleotides matching TRBD1. The trim removed 3 bases at V and 5 bases at J, leaving 4 bases unmatched. Germline lookup yields CDR1 MDHEN and CDR2 SYDVKM. The CDR3 runs to 14 residues. The CDR3 DNA sequence: TGTGCCAGCAGTTTGGGACAGTCCCATCAGCCCCAGCATTTT. This encodes CASSLGQSHQPQHF. Looking up the rest from reference TRBV28 and TRBJ1-5 gives the full variable domain: DVKVTQSSRYLVKRTGEKVFLECVQDMDHENMFWYRQDPGLGLRLIYFSYDVKMKEKGDIPEGYSVSREKKERFSLILESASTNQTSMYLCASSLGQSHQPQHFGDGTRLSIL.

The CDR3 reads CASSLAGTHNPEQYF. For the CDR3, the DNA is TGCGCCAGCAGCTTGGCCGGGACTCACAACCCCGAGCAGTACTTC. The chain couples TRBV5-1 to TRBJ2-7; D perhaps matches TRBD2 (6 bases). Germline assignment: CDR1 SGHRS and CDR2 YFSETQ. There are 15 residues in the CDR3. The germline V and J ends were trimmed by 0 bases and 6 bases, with 16 bases remaining between them.

V gene TRBV7-2 combines with J gene TRBJ2-7; D is possibly TRBD2 (5 bases). With 4 bases removed from V and 6 bases from J, the gap between germline ends came to 13 bases. The germline V gene encodes CDR1 SGHTA and CDR2 FQGNSA. The CDR3 loop spans 13 amino acids. CDR3 coding DNA: TGTGCCAGCAGCTCCGCGAGGGTAGGCGAGCAGTACTTC. Translated, it gives CASSSARVGEQYF.

CDR3 loop: CATSRDKGGYQPQHF. CDR3 coding DNA: TGTGCCACCAGCAGAGATAAAGGAGGGTATCAGCCCCAGCATTTT. This sequence joins TRBV15 and TRBJ1-5; D not resolved. The germline gives CDR1 LNHNV, CDR2 YYDKDF (reference sequence). The CDR3 has 15 amino acids. Trimming cost V 0 bases and J 5 bases, with 11 bases left between them.

This chain joins TRBV11-2 and TRBJ1-5, with 9 bases aligning to TRBD1. V trimming: 3 bases; J trimming: 4 bases; junction bases outside the gene matches: 4. Germline V lookup: CDR1 SGHAT, CDR2 FQNNGV. This CDR3 has 15 amino acids. CDR3 sequence reads: CASSLTDRGNQPQHF. The CDR3 DNA reads as TGTGCCAGCAGCTTGACTGACAGGGGGAATCAGCCCCAGCATTTT.

This chain uses TRBV6-1 with TRBJ2-7; TRBD1 might be the D (6 bases). This CDR3 spans 15 amino acids. Trimming left V 3 bases short and J 2 bases short, with 14 bases between. Per the germline V gene, CDR1 is MNHNS and CDR2 is SASEGT. The CDR3 DNA sequence: TGTGCCAGCAGTGAGCCGACAGGCGCCCCCTACGAGCAGTACTTC. Translated: CASSEPTGAPYEQYF.

This clone was counted a single time. This rearrangement joins TRBV7-2 to TRBJ2-2; TRBD2 matches at 7 bases. Per the germline V gene, CDR1 is SGHTA and CDR2 is FQGNSA. The CDR3 is made up of 15 amino acids. Germline trimming cut 1 base from V and 4 bases from J; bases unmatched to any gene: 3. The CDR3 region is CASSLVGGITGELFF. The CDR3 coding sequence is TGTGCCAGCAGCTTAGTGGGGGGGATCACCGGGGAGCTGTTTTTT.

The chain combines TRBV21-1 with TRBJ1-5. TRBV21-1 is marked as a pseudogene. CDR3 size: 13 residues. The CDR3 sequence is CASSKGFGGPQHF. DNA of the CDR3: TGTGCCAGCAGCAAAGGGTTCGGGGGGCCCCAGCATTTT.

This clone appeared a few times. The gene calls are TRBV19 and TRBJ2-5; weak D call: TRBD2 (5 bases). The germline CDR1 and CDR2 sequences are LNHDA and SQIVND (reference sequence). V shed 6 bases and J shed 5 bases, with 16 bases lying between them. CDR3 length equals 14 residues. CDR3 sequence reads: CASSPPRRRETQYF. The CDR3 DNA reads as TGTGCCAGTAGCCCCCCCCGGCGGAGGGAGACCCAGTACTTC.

This clone was recorded only once. The rearrangement uses TRBV19 and TRBJ2-2; D gene unclear. From germline, CDR1 is LNHDA and CDR2 SQIVND (reference sequence). Trimming took off 8 bases at V and 0 bases at J, with 16 bases between the two ends. There are 16 residues in the CDR3. Here the CDR3 reads CASAGRLTANTGELFF. The CDR3 DNA follows: TGTGCCAGTGCAGGCAGATTAACCGCGAACACCGGGGAGCTGTTTTTT.

The chain is built from TRBV2 and TRBJ2-7; 9 nucleotides agree with TRBD2. Germline lookup yields CDR1 SNHLY and CDR2 FYNNEI. V dropped 4 bases and J dropped 7; count of bases not matched to a gene: 5. The CDR3 totals 13 residues. This CDR3 is CASSVQRGVEQYF. The CDR3 DNA sequence: TGTGCCAGCAGTGTGCAGCGGGGGGTGGAGCAGTACTTC.

This chain connects TRBV7-9 to TRBJ2-2; 10 nucleotides line up with TRBD1. Germline values: CDR1 SEHNR, CDR2 FQNEAQ (reference sequence). V trimming: 5 bases; J trimming: 3 bases; junction bases outside the gene matches: 6. CDR3 length: 16 residues. CDR3 residues: CASSTRDRGDTGELFF. CDR3 DNA: TGTGCCAGCAGCACCCGGGACAGGGGAGACACCGGGGAGCTGTTTTTT.

This chain links TRBV7-9 with TRBJ1-1; TRBD1 agrees at 7 bases. This CDR3 is 15 amino acids long. Trimming took 7 bases from V and 5 from J; bases not matched to a gene: 13. CDR1 and CDR2 (germline): SEHNR, FQNEAQ (reference sequence). The CDR3 bases are TGTGCCAGCAACAAGATGGAGGGGGCGGTTACTGAAGCTTTCTTT. Translated: CASNKMEGAVTEAFF.

The V call is TRBV28, the J call TRBJ1-1; 7 positions agree with TRBD1. V was clipped by 7 bases and J by 11 bases; unmatched bases: 10. Germline assignment: CDR1 MDHEN and CDR2 SYDVKM. This CDR3 has 12 residues. The CDR3 coding sequence is TGTGCCAGCAATATAAGGGGGCAGGGGGCTTTCTTT. This gives the protein CASNIRGQGAFF.

The CDR3 spells CAWSWTGGSTDTQYF. CDR3 in DNA: TGTGCCTGGAGTTGGACAGGGGGTTCCACAGATACGCAGTATTTT. The chain has TRBV30 and TRBJ2-3, with 10 bases aligning to TRBD1. Trimming cost V 2 bases and J 2 bases; bases outside gene matches: 4. CDR3 size: 15 residues. Germline assignment: CDR1 GTSNPN and CDR2 SVGIG (reference sequence). Complete variable domain (other parts from reference TRBV30 and TRBJ2-3): SQTIHQWPATLVQPVGSPLSLECTVEGTSNPNLYWYRQAAGRGLQLLFYSVGIGQISSEVPQNLSASRPQDRQFILSSKKLLLSDSGFYLCAWSWTGGSTDTQYFGPGTRLTVL.

This chain connects TRBV6-5 to TRBJ1-3; the D gene is possibly TRBD1 (6 bases). V lost 7 bases and J 2 bases, leaving 6 bases between the germline ends. Germline CDR1 and CDR2: MNHEY and SVGAGI. This CDR3 region has 12 residues. CDR3 sequence: CASKGAGNTIYF. The CDR3 region has the DNA TGTGCCAGCAAGGGGGCTGGAAACACCATATATTTT.